Each of the 7 T cell receptor beta chains below was sequenced from the same sample in a study of vaccination effects on CD4 cells after COVID-19. For these receptors, no antigen is known. Sequencing used immunoSEQ multiplex PCR; TCRdb keeps in-frame clones, though not all of them. The sample holds about 45,000 clones; around 78% are singletons and the top ten take 10% to 13%. ViraFEST used viral peptide pools to expand antigen-specific CD4+ T cells before sequencing. When less than 11 days of culture had elapsed, CD4+ T cells were isolated. All vaccine recipients tested negative for nucleocapsid antibodies and had never contracted SARS-CoV-2 infection. Material: CD4+ T cells from PBMCs cultured with SARS-CoV-2 spike peptides, obtained before COVID-19 vaccination. The origin of the receptors is a human donor who received a COVID-19 vaccine.

The genes are TRBV6-5 and TRBJ2-7; D uncertain. CDR3 length: 12 residues. The germline V and J ends were trimmed by 6 bases and 4 bases, with 10 bases remaining between them. From germline, CDR1 is MNHEY and CDR2 SVGAGI. As DNA, the CDR3 is TGTGCCAGCAGGGACCCGGGTTACGAGCAGTACGTC. Translating gives CASRDPGYEQYV.

In this sample, this clone turned up a few times. The chain links TRBV2 to TRBJ2-1; D may match TRBD1 or TRBD2 (5 bases each). Germline V gene lookup returns CDR1 SNHLY and CDR2 FYNNEI. The V gene lost 6 bases and the J gene lost 5 bases, with 11 bases spanning the gap. The CDR3 contains 13 residues. DNA of the CDR3: TGTGCCAGCAGAGCCGGGACCCACAATGAGCAGTTCTTC. Translated: CASRAGTHNEQFF.

In its sample, this clone was seen once. The gene calls are TRBV7-2 and TRBJ2-3; D is possibly TRBD2 (5 bases). The CDR3 contains 16 residues. V was cut by 5 bases and J by 4 bases, with 19 bases left in between. CDR1 and CDR2 from the germline V gene are SGHTA and FQGNSA. DNA for the CDR3: TGTGCCAGCAGCATAAGCATCAGGAGGTCAGCAGATACGCAGTATTTT. Protein: CASSISIRRSADTQYF.

The V and J genes are TRBV5-1 and TRBJ2-5; D remains unclear. Germline V gene lookup returns CDR1 SGHRS and CDR2 YFSETQ. The CDR3 contains 13 residues. Trimming took 1 base from V and 5 from J, leaving 9 bases between them. CDR3 bases: TGCGCCAGCAGCTTGCGAGCTGTGGAGACCCAGTACTTC. It is translated as CASSLRAVETQYF.

The rearrangement joins TRBV25-1 to TRBJ2-1; weak D call: TRBD1 (5 bases). Looked up from germline, CDR1 is MGHDK and CDR2 is SYGVNS. There are 16 residues in the CDR3. With 2 bases removed from V and 0 bases from J, the gap between germline ends came to 11 bases. The CDR3 DNA reads as TGTGCCAGCAGTGAACGCAGGGCGAGCTCCTACAATGAGCAGTTCTTC. It translates to CASSERRASSYNEQFF.

This clone turned up a few times. This sequence joins TRBV5-1 and TRBJ2-5; D is uncertain. Germline V gene lookup returns CDR1 SGHRS and CDR2 YFSETQ. The CDR3 spans 15 residues. V lost 0 bases to trimming and J lost 5 bases, with 14 bases between them. The CDR3 reads CASSLEGALVETQYF. The CDR3 DNA sequence: TGCGCCAGCAGCTTGGAAGGAGCGTTGGTGGAGACCCAGTACTTC.

The V and J genes are TRBV12-5 and TRBJ2-2, with D perhaps matching TRBD1 (6 bases). CDR1 is LGHNT, CDR2 FRNRAP, per germline. This CDR3 is 11 amino acids long. CDR3 region: CACRGTGELFF. The CDR3 nucleotides are TGTGCCTGCAGGGGTACCGGGGAGCTGTTTTTT.